This passage covers 26 T cell receptor beta chains from one sample sequenced in a study of CD8+CD57+ T cells in acquired aplastic anemia. The patients chosen for sequencing had shown expansion of CD8+CD57+ cells (detected by flow cytometry). TCR beta VDJ and CDR3 were profiled, and genomic DNA was the template. Via MiXCR, TCRdb re-called the reads, giving one row per CDR3 protein. The data show around 150,000 distinct CDR3 sequences, around half seen once. Material: sorted CD4+, CD8+, or CD8+CD57+ T cells (not recorded which) from PBMCs. The receptors stem from a human donor with aplastic anemia.

In its sample, this clonotype was seen many times. The chain combines TRBV15 with TRBJ2-7, with 7 bases lining up with TRBD1. V was pared by 5 bases and J by 1 base, with 2 bases of the junction left unmatched. The length of the CDR3 is 13 residues. Germline lookup yields CDR1 LNHNV and CDR2 YYDKDF (reference sequence). The CDR3 loop reads CATSETGSYEQYF. The CDR3 nucleotides read TGTGCCACCAGCGAGACAGGGTCCTACGAGCAGTACTTC.

This clonotype was found once. This rearrangement joins TRBV12-3 or TRBV12-4 to TRBJ2-5; D possibly corresponds to TRBD2 (5 bases). The CDR3 has 14 amino acids. The V end lost 5 bases, the J end lost 7 bases, and 17 bases lay between the germline ends. The CDR3 sequence: CASSPRGFEVTQYF. The DNA of the CDR3 is TGTGCCAGCAGTCCCCGGGGATTCGAAGTGACCCAGTACTTC.

This clonotype was counted only a few times. V usage is TRBV24-1 and J usage is TRBJ2-3, with D perhaps matching TRBD2 (5 bases). Looked up from germline, CDR1 is KGHDR and CDR2 is SFDVKD. Trimming shortened V by 7 bases and J by 6 bases, and 19 bases separated the two germline ends. The CDR3 has 15 residues. The CDR3 DNA follows: TGTGCCACCAGCCCTGGACTTGGCTGGTTGGATACGCAGTATTTT. Translating it yields CATSPGLGWLDTQYF.

J is TRBJ1-6 and V is TRBV10-1; tentatively, D is TRBD1 (5 bases). CDR3 length: 13 residues. V lost 4 bases, J lost 10 bases, and 11 bases lay in between. The V gene's germline CDR1 is WNHNN and CDR2 SYGVQD (reference sequence). Here the CDR3 reads CASSGQRDSPLHF. CDR3 in DNA: TGCGCCAGCAGTGGTCAGAGGGACTCACCCCTCCACTTT.

This clonotype is categorized as medium-sized. The V call is TRBV9, the J call TRBJ2-7; the D is unclear. The CDR3 is 12 amino acids. The ends were cut back, 3 bases at V and 8 bases at J, with 12 bases in the middle. Germline CDR1 reads SGDLS; CDR2 reads YYNGEE. CDR3: CASSGANSQQYF. In nucleotides, the CDR3 is TGTGCCAGCAGCGGGGCGAATAGCCAGCAGTACTTC.

This clonotype has ten or more counts. J is TRBJ1-6 and V is TRBV2, with TRBD1 as a possible D gene (5 bases). Between the trimmed V and J ends, which lost 5 bases and 7 bases, there was a span of 24 bases. The germline V gene encodes CDR1 SNHLY and CDR2 FYNNEI. The CDR3 has 18 residues. CDR3: CASSPEGAQEYSNSPLHF. For the CDR3, the DNA is TGTGCCAGCAGTCCCGAAGGGGCCCAGGAATATTCGAATTCACCCCTCCACTTT.

Turning to this clonotype: The conserved final phenylalanine or tryptophan is absent from the CDR3, which likely points to a read error. The chain uses TRBV12-3 or TRBV12-4 and TRBJ1-1; TRBD1 aligns across 7 bases. The CDR3 is 14 residues long. The trim removed 6 bases at V and 0 bases at J, leaving 4 bases unmatched. The CDR3 DNA is TGTGCCAGCAGCCCCGGGACAGTGAACACTGAAGCTTTCTCT. It codes for CASSPGTVNTEAFS.

Ten or more counts support this clonotype. This chain connects TRBV4-3 to TRBJ2-7; D not certain. Germline assignment: CDR1 LGHNA and CDR2 YSLEER. The CDR3 sequence is 14 residues long. V lost 0 bases to trimming and J lost 0 bases, with 6 bases between them. DNA of the CDR3: TGCGCCAGCAGCCAAGATCGGCCCTCCTACGAGCAGTACTTC. Translating gives CASSQDRPSYEQYF.

This clonotype was seen once. The V and J genes are TRBV20-1 and TRBJ1-6; no clear D gene. In germline, CDR1 is DFQATT, CDR2 SNEGSKA (reference sequence). There are 12 residues in the CDR3. Deletions cut 3 bases from V and 6 bases from J, with 6 bases between. This CDR3 is CSASAPNSPLHF. The CDR3 DNA is TGCAGTGCTAGCGCTCCTAATTCACCCCTCCACTTT.

The sample holds a few counts of this clonotype. The chain employs TRBV30 and TRBJ1-1; D gene uncertain. Trimming cost V 4 bases and J 1 base, with 7 bases left between them. The CDR3 extends over 12 amino acids. Germline V gene lookup returns CDR1 GTSNPN and CDR2 SVGIG (reference sequence). Here the CDR3 DNA reads TGTGCCTGGACCCCAGGGAACACTGAAGCTTTCTTT. Residues: CAWTPGNTEAFF. Variable domain in full (rest from reference TRBV30 and TRBJ1-1): SQTIHQWPATLVQPVGSPLSLECTVEGTSNPNLYWYRQAAGRGLQLLFYSVGIGQISSEVPQNLSASRPQDRQFILSSKKLLLSDSGFYLCAWTPGNTEAFFGQGTRLTVV.

This clonotype was recorded at least ten times. The chain links TRBV24-1 to TRBJ2-7, with no clear D. Trimming took off 5 bases at V and 0 bases at J, with 10 bases between the two ends. Germline CDR1 is KGHDR and CDR2 is SFDVKD. The CDR3 consists of 14 residues. As DNA, the CDR3 is TGTGCCACCAGTGGCGCCGGAAGCTCCTACGAGCAGTACTTC. It is translated as CATSGAGSSYEQYF.

The chain is built from TRBV24-1 and TRBJ2-3; D unclear. Deletions cut 3 bases from V and 0 bases from J, with 9 bases between. CDR1 and CDR2 (germline): KGHDR, SFDVKD. CDR3 length equals 15 residues. The CDR3 protein is CATSDARLSTDTQYF. DNA for the CDR3: TGTGCCACCAGTGATGCCAGGCTTAGCACAGATACGCAGTATTTT.

This clonotype was counted ten times or more. The chain recombines TRBV19 with TRBJ1-1; D is unresolved. This CDR3 has 14 residues. Deletions cut 3 bases from V and 8 bases from J, with 16 bases between. Germline V gives CDR1 LNHDA, CDR2 SQIVND (reference sequence). The chain's CDR3 is CASSISALVAEAFF. DNA for the CDR3: TGTGCCAGTAGTATTTCTGCCCTCGTGGCCGAAGCTTTCTTT.

The chain's CDR3 is CASTIQYSGANVLTF. CDR3 sequence (DNA): TGTGCCAGCACTATACAGTACTCTGGGGCCAACGTCCTGACTTTC. The chain is built from TRBV6-1 and TRBJ2-6; no firm D call. CDR1 MNHNS and CDR2 SASEGT come from the germline V gene. This CDR3 has 15 residues. Deletions cut 7 bases from V and 0 bases from J, with 10 bases between.

In its sample, this clonotype was seen many times. V usage is TRBV6-5 and J usage is TRBJ2-3; no definite D call. Germline V gene data show CDR1 as MNHEY and CDR2 as SVGAGI. The CDR3 runs to 14 residues. V was clipped by 3 bases and J by 3 bases, with 10 bases between them. Here the CDR3 DNA reads TGTGCCAGCAGTTATTCGGGTTGGACAGATACGCAGTATTTT. Residues: CASSYSGWTDTQYF.

This clonotype was counted only a few times. The chain couples TRBV27 to TRBJ2-7, with 10 bases matching TRBD2. Germline V gives CDR1 MNHEY, CDR2 SMNVEV (reference sequence). Trimming at V came to 5 bases and at J to 5 bases, leaving 18 bases not matched to a gene. This CDR3 region has 18 residues. The CDR3 bases are TGTGCCAGCAGTCTGGTGGGAGGAAGCGGGAGGGCCTTGCACGAGCAGTACTTC. Translated, it gives CASSLVGGSGRALHEQYF.

This clonotype is a singleton in its sample. This sequence joins TRBV10-3 and TRBJ1-2; no clear D gene. CDR3 length equals 12 residues. Trimming pared 3 bases from V and 8 bases from J, leaving 10 bases between. Germline-derived CDR1 and CDR2 are ENHRY and SYGVKD. CDR3 DNA sequence: TGTGCCATCAGTGATGATAACAGCGGCTACACCTTC. Translation: CAISDDNSGYTF.

J is TRBJ1-2 and V is TRBV7-9; D unresolved. Germline V gives CDR1 SEHNR, CDR2 FQNEAQ (reference sequence). Trimming took off 1 base at V and 4 bases at J, with 4 bases between the two ends. The CDR3 extends over 12 amino acids. This CDR3 is CASSLEVYGYTF. The CDR3 DNA sequence: TGTGCCAGCAGCTTAGAGGTCTATGGCTACACCTTC.

This clonotype was seen a single time. The junction and the germline gene differ at one end; a read error may be behind it. The J gene is TRBJ2-7, the V gene TRBV9; 9 nucleotides align to TRBD1. Germline assignment: CDR1 SGDLS and CDR2 YYNGEE. The CDR3 is made up of 14 amino acids. CDR3 coding DNA: TGTGCCAGCAGCTCGGGGACAGGGATCCTCGAGCAGCGCTTC. The encoded protein is CASSSGTGILEQRF.

This clonotype was seen a few times. A read error is possible here, since a much larger clone lies one base away. The chain combines TRBV7-9 with TRBJ2-1; 7 bases match TRBD2. The V gene's germline CDR1 is SEHNR and CDR2 FQNEAQ (reference sequence). V dropped 5 bases and J dropped 9; count of bases not matched to a gene: 7. The CDR3 sequence is 13 residues long. In DNA, the CDR3 is TGTGCCAGCAGCCCGGCGGGAGTGGCTGAGCAGTTCTTC. Translated, it gives CASSPAGVAEQFF.

V gene TRBV29-1 combines with J gene TRBJ2-3; tentatively, D is TRBD2 (7 bases). Germline V gene lookup returns CDR1 SQVTM and CDR2 ANQGSEA. The ends were cut back, 6 bases at V and 4 bases at J, with 14 bases in the middle. This CDR3 spans 13 amino acids. CDR3 residues: CSVDRGGPDTQYF. The CDR3 DNA reads as TGCAGCGTCGATAGGGGGGGTCCAGATACGCAGTATTTT.

There are many counts of this clonotype. As DNA, the CDR3 is TGTGCCAGTGAACGTGGGGACACCCCCTACGAGCAGTACTTC. Amino acid sequence: CASERGDTPYEQYF. The rearrangement links TRBV9 to TRBJ2-7, with a possible D match to TRBD1 (6 bases). The length of the CDR3 is 14 residues. Germline CDR1 and CDR2: SGDLS and YYNGEE. Trimming left V 8 bases short and J 2 bases short, with 17 bases between. The full variable domain, completed using reference TRBV9 and TRBJ2-7, is DSGVTQTPKHLITATGQRVTLRCSPRSGDLSVYWYQQSLDQGLQFLIQYYNGEERAKGNILERFSAQQFPDLHSELNLSSLELGDSALYFCASERGDTPYEQYFGPGTRLTVT.

This clonotype was seen just once. The chain has TRBV15 and TRBJ1-3, with 8 bases matching TRBD1. The CDR3 totals 10 residues. With 7 bases clipped from V and 12 bases from J, the junction kept 2 bases outside the gene matches. The germline V gene encodes CDR1 LNHNV and CDR2 YYDKDF (reference sequence). This CDR3 reads CATTGQGIYF. Here the CDR3 DNA reads TGTGCCACCACCGGACAGGGCATATATTTT.

In this sample, this clonotype turned up many times. This sequence joins TRBV10-3 and TRBJ2-1; D might be TRBD2 (6 bases). The CDR3 contains 11 residues. Trimming removed 9 bases from V and 3 bases from J, with 6 bases in between. In germline, CDR1 is ENHRY, CDR2 SYGVKD. The chain's CDR3 is CAMGGYNEQFF. CDR3 DNA: TGTGCCATGGGGGGCTACAATGAGCAGTTCTTC.

At least ten counts were recorded for this clonotype. The chain is built from TRBV9 and TRBJ1-1, with D tentatively TRBD1 (5 bases). The CDR3 length is 13 residues. CDR1 and CDR2 (germline): SGDLS, YYNGEE. V lost 0 bases to trimming and J lost 3 bases, with 6 bases between them. CDR3 in amino acids: CASSVGGDTEAFF. The DNA for the CDR3 is TGTGCCAGCAGCGTAGGAGGGGACACTGAAGCTTTCTTT.

This clonotype was detected ten times or more. The CDR3 spells CASSLGGRYQDTQYF. In nucleotides, the CDR3 is TGTGCCAGCAGCTTAGGGGGACGGTACCAAGATACGCAGTATTTT. This chain links TRBV7-6 with TRBJ2-3, with D tentatively TRBD1 or TRBD2 (5 bases each). Trimming pared 1 base from V and 5 bases from J, leaving 13 bases between. This CDR3 has 15 residues. CDR1 is SGHVS and CDR2 is FNYEAQ in the germline V gene.